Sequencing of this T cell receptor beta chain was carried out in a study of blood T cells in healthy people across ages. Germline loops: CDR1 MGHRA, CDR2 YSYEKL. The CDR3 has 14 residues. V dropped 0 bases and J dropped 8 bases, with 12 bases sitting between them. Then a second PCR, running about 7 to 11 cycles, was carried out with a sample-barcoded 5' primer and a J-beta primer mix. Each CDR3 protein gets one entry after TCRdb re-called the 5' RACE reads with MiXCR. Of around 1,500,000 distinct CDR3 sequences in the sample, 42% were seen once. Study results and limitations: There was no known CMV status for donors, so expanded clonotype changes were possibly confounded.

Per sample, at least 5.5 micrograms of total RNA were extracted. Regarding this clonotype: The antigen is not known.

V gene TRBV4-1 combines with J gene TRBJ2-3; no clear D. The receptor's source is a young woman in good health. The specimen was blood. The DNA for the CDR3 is TGCGCCAGCAGCCAAGATCCCAGCGAAGGTACGCAGTATTTT. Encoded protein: CASSQDPSEGTQYF.